The 18 T cell receptor beta chains given below trace back to one sample, sequenced in a study of Ad26.COV2.S vaccination and SARS-CoV-2 variants. The method was immunoSEQ multiplex PCR; TCRdb's version includes in-frame clones alone and lacks a portion of them. Of fewer than 800,000 clones in the sample, around 92% were seen once. Treatment denoted: around 19 received Ad26.COV2.S at low or high dose, single or two shots; about 5 received placebo; per-sample allocation not given. Sampling was done on day 63 after the first vaccine or placebo injection. The specimen was peripheral blood, collected in a trial of Ad26.COV2.S vaccine versus placebo. These receptors originate from a person aged 18-65 years who received the Ad26.COV2.S COVID-19 vaccine or a placebo.

The chain employs TRBV24-1 and TRBJ2-3; TRBD1 aligns across 8 bases. The CDR3 consists of 14 residues. CDR1 and CDR2 (germline): KGHDR, SFDVKD. With 12 bases clipped from V and 3 bases from J, the junction kept 10 bases outside the gene matches. CDR3 sequence (DNA): TGTGCCGTAGCGCACCGACAGGGGACAGATACGCAGTATTTT. Translated: CAVAHRQGTDTQYF.

The chain uses TRBV5-1 and TRBJ2-6; 10 nucleotides line up with TRBD1. This CDR3 is 19 amino acids long. Germline V lookup: CDR1 SGHRS, CDR2 YFSETQ. V gave up 0 bases and J gave up 0 bases; unmatched junction bases: 6. The CDR3 is CASSLGDRGATSGANVLTF. The CDR3, as DNA: TGCGCCAGCAGCTTGGGGGACAGGGGTGCCACCTCTGGGGCCAACGTCCTGACTTTC.

This clone was picked up many times. This chain connects TRBV6-5 to TRBJ2-1, with 7 nucleotides matching TRBD2. CDR3 length equals 14 residues. The J segment lost 6 bases and the V segment lost 6 bases, leaving 8 bases of the junction unmatched. Germline CDR1 is MNHEY and CDR2 is SVGAGI. CDR3 coding DNA: TGTGCCAGCAGGAATTCGGGGGGTGGCAATGAGCAGTTCTTC. Its protein is CASRNSGGGNEQFF.

This clone showed up just once. CDR3 coding DNA: TGTGCCAGCAGCCCAGGGACAGGGCTCTATGGCTACACCTTC. Translation gives CASSPGTGLYGYTF. This sequence joins TRBV5-6 and TRBJ1-2, with 9 bases identical to TRBD1. In germline, CDR1 is SGHDT, CDR2 YYEEEE. The length of the CDR3 is 14 residues. V lost 4 bases, J lost 4 bases, and 5 bases stayed unmatched.

CDR3 DNA: TGTGCCTGGGGGGGGAGGACAGGGGCAGGTAGCAATCAGCCCCAGCATTTT. It encodes CAWGGRTGAGSNQPQHF. The rearrangement joins TRBV30 to TRBJ1-5, with 9 bases fitting TRBD1. With V trimmed by 5 bases and J by 0 bases, 11 bases remained unmatched. The CDR3 is 17 residues long. Germline values: CDR1 GTSNPN, CDR2 SVGIG (reference sequence).

About this clone: The sample contains more than one DNA sequence encoding this CDR3. The chain carries TRBV30 and TRBJ1-6; 7 nucleotides align to TRBD1. The CDR3 is 13 amino acids. V trimming: 1 base; J trimming: 6 bases; junction bases outside the gene matches: 0. Germline lookup yields CDR1 GTSNPN and CDR2 SVGIG (reference sequence). CDR3 amino acids: CAWSGQGNSPLHF. The CDR3 DNA reads TGTGCCTGGAGTGGACAGGGTAATTCACCCCTCCACTTT.

The V and J genes are TRBV24-1 and TRBJ1-5, with D unresolved. The germline V gene has CDR1 KGHDR and CDR2 SFDVKD. V was clipped by 9 bases and J by 3 bases, with 14 bases between them. The CDR3 covers 14 residues. CDR3 coding DNA: TGTGCCACCCGCCCAGCCGGTGACAATCAGCCCCAGCATTTT. This codes for CATRPAGDNQPQHF.

The chain employs TRBV4-1 and TRBJ1-1; the D gene is possibly TRBD1 (6 bases). The CDR3 length is 15 residues. Trimming left V 3 bases short and J 4 bases short, with 15 bases between. The V gene's germline CDR1 is MGHRA and CDR2 YSYEKL. CDR3 residues: CASSHSGGQSTEAFF. In DNA, the CDR3 is TGCGCCAGCAGCCATTCGGGGGGCCAGAGCACTGAAGCTTTCTTT.

This clone was observed a single time. The J gene is TRBJ1-1, the V gene TRBV7-2, with D hard to call. This CDR3 comprises 15 residues. Germline V gene sequence: CDR1 SGHTA, CDR2 FQGNSA. V lost 2 bases to trimming and J lost 5 bases, with 15 bases between them. CDR3 sequence (DNA): TGTGCCAGCAGCTTACAGGCAACCGAGTGGACTGAAGCTTTCTTT. Its protein is CASSLQATEWTEAFF.

The gene calls are TRBV5-4 and TRBJ1-5; D not certain. This CDR3 region has 16 residues. With 2 bases removed from V and 0 bases from J, the gap between germline ends came to 12 bases. The germline V gene encodes CDR1 SGHNT and CDR2 YYREEE (reference sequence). This CDR3 is CASSFSGTDSNQPQHF. The DNA of the CDR3 is TGTGCCAGCAGCTTTTCAGGCACGGATAGCAATCAGCCCCAGCATTTT.

In the case of this clone: In the same sample, other DNA sequences code for this CDR3. The J gene is TRBJ2-1, the V gene TRBV3-1 (or the pseudogene TRBV3-2); 8 nucleotides align to TRBD2. CDR1 is LGHDT and CDR2 is YNNKEL in the germline V gene (reference sequence). With V trimmed by 0 bases and J by 6 bases, 7 bases remained unmatched. CDR3 size: 16 residues. CDR3 nucleotides: TGTGCCAGCAGCCAAGATCTCGCGGGGGGTTCCAATGAGCAGTTCTTC. It specifies CASSQDLAGGSNEQFF.

The chain combines TRBV15 with TRBJ1-5, with 7 bases lining up with TRBD1. The CDR3 loop spans 15 amino acids. The germline gives CDR1 LNHNV, CDR2 YYDKDF (reference sequence). V shed 4 bases and J 3 bases; nucleotides not matched to a gene: 6. The CDR3 bases are TGTGCCACCAGCACACCCACAGGGGCCAATCAGCCCCAGCATTTT. This codes for CATSTPTGANQPQHF.

The chain joins TRBV29-1 to TRBJ2-7; TRBD2 agrees at 7 bases. Germline V gene data show CDR1 as SQVTM and CDR2 as ANQGSEA. The V segment lost 5 bases and the J segment 5 bases; nucleotides outside the gene matches: 12. The CDR3 consists of 14 residues. The CDR3 spells CSVTPGLEANEQYF. CDR3 coding DNA: TGCAGCGTTACCCCAGGACTAGAGGCGAACGAGCAGTACTTC.

The gene calls are TRBV6-5 and TRBJ1-2; a weak D match, TRBD1 (6 bases). V was clipped by 6 bases and J by 8 bases, with 16 bases between them. The germline V gene has CDR1 MNHEY and CDR2 SVGAGI. The CDR3 has 13 amino acids. The CDR3, as DNA: TGTGCCAGCAGCGACGACAGGATTTGGGGCTACACCTTC. The encoded protein is CASSDDRIWGYTF.

V is TRBV7-9 and J is TRBJ1-1; TRBD1 might be the D (6 bases). V was trimmed by 1 base and J by 4 bases, leaving 13 bases between them. Germline V CDR1 and CDR2: SEHNR, FQNEAQ (reference sequence). The CDR3 spans 15 residues. As DNA, the CDR3 is TGTGCCAGCAGCTTAGTCGGGGGGGCAAGCACTGAAGCTTTCTTT. Protein: CASSLVGGASTEAFF.

This clone occurred once. The chain joins TRBV5-5 to TRBJ2-7, with TRBD1 matching over 7 bases. Trimming took 1 base from V and 7 from J; bases not matched to a gene: 14. Germline loops: CDR1 SGHKS, CDR2 YYEKEE (reference sequence). There are 16 residues in the CDR3. CDR3 loop: CASSLKYRDSLEEQYF. The CDR3 bases are TGTGCCAGCAGCTTGAAATACCGGGACAGCCTCGAGGAGCAGTACTTC.

V is TRBV18 and J is TRBJ2-1; 7 bases are shared with TRBD2. This CDR3 contains 14 residues. With V trimmed by 2 bases and J by 8 bases, 6 bases remained unmatched. CDR1 is KGHSH, CDR2 LQKENI, per germline. Here the CDR3 DNA reads TGTGCCAGCTCACCAACGGCGGGAGTCGATGAGCAGTTCTTC. The encoded protein is CASSPTAGVDEQFF. Using reference TRBV18 and TRBJ2-1 for the parts outside the CDR3, the full variable domain is NAGVMQNPRHLVRRRGQEARLRCSPMKGHSHVYWYRQLPEEGLKFMVYLQKENIIDESGMPKERFSAEFPKEGPSILRIQQVVRGDSAAYFCASSPTAGVDEQFFGPGTRLTVL.

For the CDR3, the DNA is TGTGCCAGCAGTGTCGGGACAGGGTCTGTCAATGAGCAGTTCTTC. Amino acid sequence: CASSVGTGSVNEQFF. J is TRBJ2-1 and V is TRBV27; 9 bases match TRBD1. V shed 5 bases, J shed 6 bases, and the junction held 8 bases outside the gene matches. The CDR3 length is 15 residues. CDR1 MNHEY and CDR2 SMNVEV come from the germline V gene (reference sequence).